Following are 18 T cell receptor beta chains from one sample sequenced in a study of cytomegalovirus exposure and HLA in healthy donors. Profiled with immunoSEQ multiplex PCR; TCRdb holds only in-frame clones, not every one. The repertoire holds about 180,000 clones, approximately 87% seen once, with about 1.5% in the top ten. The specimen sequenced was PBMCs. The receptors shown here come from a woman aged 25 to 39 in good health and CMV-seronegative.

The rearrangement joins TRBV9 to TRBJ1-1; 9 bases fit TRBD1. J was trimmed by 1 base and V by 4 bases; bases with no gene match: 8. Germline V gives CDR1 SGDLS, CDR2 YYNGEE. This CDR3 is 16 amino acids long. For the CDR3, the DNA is TGTGCCAGCAGCTTCTTACAGGGGGCAGGGAACACTGAAGCTTTCTTT. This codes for CASSFLQGAGNTEAFF.

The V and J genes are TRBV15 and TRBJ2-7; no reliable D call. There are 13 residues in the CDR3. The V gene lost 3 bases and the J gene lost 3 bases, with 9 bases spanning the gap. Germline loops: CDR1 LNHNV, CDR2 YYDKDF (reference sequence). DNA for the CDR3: TGTGCCACCAGCAGGAACAGCAACTACGAGCAGTACTTC. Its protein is CATSRNSNYEQYF.

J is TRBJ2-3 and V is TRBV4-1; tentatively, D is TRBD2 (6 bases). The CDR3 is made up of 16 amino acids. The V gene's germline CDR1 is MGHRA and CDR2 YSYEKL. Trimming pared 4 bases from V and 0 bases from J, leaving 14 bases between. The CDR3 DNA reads TGCGCCAGCAGCCCTTTTAGCGGTACTAGCACAGATACGCAGTATTTT. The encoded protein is CASSPFSGTSTDTQYF.

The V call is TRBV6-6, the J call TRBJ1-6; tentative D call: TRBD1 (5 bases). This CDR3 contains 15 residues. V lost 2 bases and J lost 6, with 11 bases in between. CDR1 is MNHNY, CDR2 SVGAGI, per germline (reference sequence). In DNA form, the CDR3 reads TGTGCCAGCAGTTACCCAACAGGTTCTAATTCACCCCTCCACTTT. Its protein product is CASSYPTGSNSPLHF.

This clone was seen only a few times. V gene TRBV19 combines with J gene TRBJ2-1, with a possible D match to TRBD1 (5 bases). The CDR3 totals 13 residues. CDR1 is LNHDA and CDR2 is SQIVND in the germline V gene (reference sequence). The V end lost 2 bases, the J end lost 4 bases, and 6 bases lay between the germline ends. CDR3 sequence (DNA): TGTGCCAGTAGTATAAGACAGTACAATGAGCAGTTCTTC. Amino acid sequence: CASSIRQYNEQFF. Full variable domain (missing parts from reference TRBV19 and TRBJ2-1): DGGITQSPKYLFRKEGQNVTLSCEQNLNHDAMYWYRQDPGQGLRLIYYSQIVNDFQKGDIAEGYSVSREKKESFPLTVTSAQKNPTAFYLCASSIRQYNEQFFGPGTRLTVL.

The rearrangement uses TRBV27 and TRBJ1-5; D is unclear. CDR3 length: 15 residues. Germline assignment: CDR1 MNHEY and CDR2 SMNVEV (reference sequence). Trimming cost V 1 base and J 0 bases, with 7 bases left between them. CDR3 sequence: CASSLFQNSNQPQHF. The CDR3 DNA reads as TGTGCCAGCAGTTTATTTCAGAATAGCAATCAGCCCCAGCATTTT.

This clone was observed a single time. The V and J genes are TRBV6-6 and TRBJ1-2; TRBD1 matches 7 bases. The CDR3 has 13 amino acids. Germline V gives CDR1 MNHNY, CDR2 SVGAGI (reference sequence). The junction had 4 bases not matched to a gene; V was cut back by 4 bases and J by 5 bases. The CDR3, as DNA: TGTGCCAGCAGTTCGAGACAGGGTTATGGCTACACCTTC. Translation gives CASSSRQGYGYTF.

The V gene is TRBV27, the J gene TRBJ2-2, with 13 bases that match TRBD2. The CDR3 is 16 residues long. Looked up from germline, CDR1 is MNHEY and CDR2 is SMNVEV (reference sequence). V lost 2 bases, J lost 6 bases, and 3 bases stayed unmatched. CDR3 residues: CASSLTSGGASGELFF. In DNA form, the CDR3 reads TGTGCCAGCAGTTTAACTAGCGGGGGGGCTTCCGGGGAGCTGTTTTTT.

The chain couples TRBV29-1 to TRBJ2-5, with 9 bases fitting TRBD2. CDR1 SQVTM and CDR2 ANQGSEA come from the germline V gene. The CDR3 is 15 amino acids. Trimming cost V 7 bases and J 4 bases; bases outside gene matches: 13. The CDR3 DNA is TGCAGCGCACCCCTTGGAGCGGGGGGAGGAGAGACCCAGTACTTC. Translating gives CSAPLGAGGGETQYF.

The CDR3 sequence is CASSFGNVNTEAFF. In DNA, the CDR3 is TGTGCCAGCAGCTTCGGGAACGTGAACACTGAAGCTTTCTTT. J is TRBJ1-1 and V is TRBV11-3; D remains unclear. The CDR3 has 14 amino acids. CDR1 is SGHNT and CDR2 is YENEEA in the germline V gene. Trimming stripped 3 bases from V and 0 bases from J, with 8 bases between.

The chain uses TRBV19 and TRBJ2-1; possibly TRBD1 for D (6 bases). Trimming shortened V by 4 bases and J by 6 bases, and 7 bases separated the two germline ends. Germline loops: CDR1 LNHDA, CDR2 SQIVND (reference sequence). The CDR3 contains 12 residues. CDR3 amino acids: CASSTGVNEQFF. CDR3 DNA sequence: TGTGCCAGTAGTACAGGGGTCAATGAGCAGTTCTTC. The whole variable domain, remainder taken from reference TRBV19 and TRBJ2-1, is DGGITQSPKYLFRKEGQNVTLSCEQNLNHDAMYWYRQDPGQGLRLIYYSQIVNDFQKGDIAEGYSVSREKKESFPLTVTSAQKNPTAFYLCASSTGVNEQFFGPGTRLTVL.

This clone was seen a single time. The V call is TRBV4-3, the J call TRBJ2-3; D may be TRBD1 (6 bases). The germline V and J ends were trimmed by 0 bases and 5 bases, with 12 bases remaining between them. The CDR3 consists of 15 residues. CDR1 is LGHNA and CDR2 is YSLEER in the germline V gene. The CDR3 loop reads CASSQDLGAQDTQYF. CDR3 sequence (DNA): TGCGCCAGCAGCCAAGATTTGGGGGCCCAAGATACGCAGTATTTT.

CDR3 DNA sequence: TGTGCCAGCTCGGTGGACAGGGAAAATGAAAAACTGTTTTTT. Encoded protein: CASSVDRENEKLFF. The chain combines TRBV18 with TRBJ1-4; 8 positions agree with TRBD1. Germline V gene data show CDR1 as KGHSH and CDR2 as LQKENI. The CDR3 is 14 amino acids. V gave up 6 bases and J gave up 5 bases; unmatched junction bases: 5.

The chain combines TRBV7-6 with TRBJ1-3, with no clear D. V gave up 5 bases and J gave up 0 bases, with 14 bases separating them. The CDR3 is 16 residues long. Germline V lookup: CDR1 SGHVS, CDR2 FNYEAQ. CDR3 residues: CASSVFGVYSGNTIYF. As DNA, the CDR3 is TGTGCCAGCAGCGTCTTCGGGGTCTACTCTGGAAACACCATATATTTT.

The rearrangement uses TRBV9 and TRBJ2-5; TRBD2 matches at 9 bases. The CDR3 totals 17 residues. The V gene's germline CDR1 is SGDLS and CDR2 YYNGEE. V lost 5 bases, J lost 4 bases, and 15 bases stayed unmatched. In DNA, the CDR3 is TGTGCCAGCAGTCTAGGGGTAGGCGGGGGGGCATCAGAGACCCAGTACTTC. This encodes CASSLGVGGGASETQYF.

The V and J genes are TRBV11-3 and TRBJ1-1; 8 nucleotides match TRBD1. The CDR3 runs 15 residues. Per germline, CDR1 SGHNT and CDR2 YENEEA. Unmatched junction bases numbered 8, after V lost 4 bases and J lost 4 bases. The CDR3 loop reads CASSSGQGKSTEAFF. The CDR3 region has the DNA TGTGCCAGCAGCTCCGGACAGGGTAAATCCACTGAAGCTTTCTTT.

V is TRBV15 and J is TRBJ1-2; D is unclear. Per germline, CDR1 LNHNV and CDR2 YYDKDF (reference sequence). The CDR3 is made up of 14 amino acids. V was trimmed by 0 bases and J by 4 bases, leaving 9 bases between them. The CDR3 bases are TGTGCCACCAGCAGAGATCGGGGTAGCTATGGCTACACCTTC. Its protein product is CATSRDRGSYGYTF.

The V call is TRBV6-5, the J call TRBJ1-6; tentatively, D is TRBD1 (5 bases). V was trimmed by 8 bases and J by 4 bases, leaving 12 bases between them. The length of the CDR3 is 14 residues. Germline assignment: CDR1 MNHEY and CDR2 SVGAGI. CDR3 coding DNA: TGTGCCAGCCGCCCCCCAGGGTATAATTCACCCCTCCACTTT. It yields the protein CASRPPGYNSPLHF.